One sample yielded the 16 T cell receptor beta chains listed below, sequenced in a study of STAT5B mutations in CD4+ large granular lymphocyte leukemia. TCRdb's table, derived via immunoSEQ multiplex PCR, lists solely in-frame clones and lacks some. The sample shows approximately 32,000 clones, 70% to 90% of them seen only once. The sequenced material came from CD4+ T cells from blood buffy coats. The receptors come from a human donor in good health.

This chain uses TRBV11-2 with TRBJ2-3; no firm D call. V lost 6 bases to trimming and J lost 2 bases, with 18 bases between them. The CDR3 is 16 amino acids. CDR1 is SGHAT, CDR2 FQNNGV, per germline. CDR3 nucleotides: TGTGCCAGCAGATCTAATCAGCGTACGCTCACAGATACGCAGTATTTT. Encoded protein: CASRSNQRTLTDTQYF.

The rearrangement links TRBV7-3 to TRBJ2-5; 12 positions agree with TRBD2. The CDR3 has 14 amino acids. With V trimmed by 5 bases and J by 5 bases, 3 bases remained unmatched. The germline CDR1 and CDR2 sequences are SGHTA and FQGTGA. The CDR3 is CASSRLAGDETQYF. In nucleotides, the CDR3 is TGTGCCAGCAGCCGACTAGCGGGAGATGAGACCCAGTACTTC.

The chain recombines TRBV10-3 with TRBJ2-1, with a weak D call TRBD2 (6 bases). The CDR3 runs 16 residues. V was pared by 4 bases and J by 6 bases, with 19 bases between. Germline V gives CDR1 ENHRY, CDR2 SYGVKD. CDR3 region: CAISGDKRAGTNEQFF. In DNA form, the CDR3 reads TGTGCCATCAGTGGAGACAAGCGGGCCGGCACCAATGAGCAGTTCTTC.

The chain joins TRBV6-5 to TRBJ1-2; D gene unclear. The germline V and J ends were trimmed by 6 bases and 2 bases, with 16 bases remaining between them. The CDR3 is 15 residues long. Germline CDR1 MNHEY, CDR2 SVGAGI. The CDR3 reads CASRLLAGSNYGYTF. DNA of the CDR3: TGTGCCAGCAGACTCCTGGCTGGCTCCAACTATGGCTACACCTTC.

The CDR3 sequence is CASSYRLAQTSEQFF. The CDR3 DNA reads as TGTGCCAGCAGTTATCGACTAGCTCAGACCAGCGAGCAGTTCTTC. The genes are TRBV6-5 and TRBJ2-1; 7 nucleotides line up with TRBD2. The CDR3 runs to 15 residues. J lost 10 bases, V lost 3 bases, and 12 bases had no gene match. Germline CDR1 is MNHEY and CDR2 is SVGAGI.

The chain links TRBV5-1 to TRBJ1-1; no clear D gene. The germline CDR1 and CDR2 sequences are SGHRS and YFSETQ. This CDR3 has 15 residues. Trimming removed 0 bases from V and 2 bases from J, with 11 bases in between. The CDR3, as DNA: TGCGCCAGCAGCTTGGGTACAGAGGGAAACACTGAAGCTTTCTTT. Translated, it gives CASSLGTEGNTEAFF.

The sample holds one count of this clone. The V gene is TRBV5-4, the J gene TRBJ2-5; 8 bases agree with TRBD2. V was pared by 1 base and J by 5 bases, with 10 bases of the junction left unmatched. CDR1 is SGHNT and CDR2 is YYREEE in the germline V gene (reference sequence). The CDR3 runs to 16 residues. CDR3: CASSLIFLGGGETQYF. CDR3 coding DNA: TGTGCCAGCAGCTTGATTTTCCTTGGCGGGGGGGAGACCCAGTACTTC.

This chain links TRBV7-9 with TRBJ1-5; no firm D call. The V gene lost 2 bases and the J gene lost 0 bases, with 5 bases spanning the gap. Germline V gene data show CDR1 as SEHNR and CDR2 as FQNEAQ (reference sequence). The CDR3 loop spans 14 amino acids. In nucleotides, the CDR3 is TGTGCCAGCAGCTTACTGGGTAGCAATCAGCCCCAGCATTTT. It is translated as CASSLLGSNQPQHF.

The chain recombines TRBV9 with TRBJ1-2; perhaps TRBD1 as D (5 bases). Germline V gives CDR1 SGDLS, CDR2 YYNGEE. The ends were cut back, 7 bases at V and 4 bases at J, with 14 bases in the middle. The CDR3 totals 13 residues. CDR3 amino acids: CASYRQGGYGYTF. For the CDR3, the DNA is TGTGCCAGCTACCGGCAGGGCGGCTATGGCTACACCTTC.

The gene calls are TRBV5-4 and TRBJ2-3; 7 bases match TRBD1. J lost 5 bases, V lost 4 bases, and 7 bases had no gene match. Germline assignment: CDR1 SGHNT and CDR2 YYREEE (reference sequence). The CDR3 loop spans 14 amino acids. CDR3 DNA: TGTGCCAGCAGCCAGGCCCGGGACAGAGATACGCAGTATTTT. This translates into CASSQARDRDTQYF.

The chain links TRBV18 to TRBJ1-1; a weak D match, TRBD1 (5 bases). The CDR3 has 14 residues. CDR1 and CDR2 from the germline V gene are KGHSH and LQKENI. V dropped 3 bases and J dropped 3 bases, with 11 bases sitting between them. The CDR3 protein is CASSPSRGYTEAFF. In DNA form, the CDR3 reads TGTGCCAGCTCACCCAGTCGGGGGTACACTGAAGCTTTCTTT.

V is TRBV25-1 and J is TRBJ2-2; D possibly corresponds to TRBD1 (5 bases). The CDR3 has 15 residues. V lost 1 base, J lost 5 bases, and 11 bases lay in between. CDR1 is MGHDK, CDR2 SYGVNS, per germline. The CDR3 bases are TGTGCCAGCAGTGAATCAGGGTATAGGACCGGGGAGCTGTTTTTT. Protein sequence: CASSESGYRTGELFF.

The chain links TRBV27 to TRBJ2-1; 14 positions agree with TRBD2. Trimming at V came to 9 bases and at J to 9 bases, leaving 7 bases not matched to a gene. CDR1 and CDR2 (germline): MNHEY, SMNVEV (reference sequence). The CDR3 is made up of 14 amino acids. In nucleotides, the CDR3 is TGTGCCAGTATGGGACTAGCGGGAGCTATTGAGCAGTTCTTC. It specifies CASMGLAGAIEQFF.

This chain connects TRBV4-1 to TRBJ1-6; D remains unclear. CDR3 length: 17 residues. The germline V gene encodes CDR1 MGHRA and CDR2 YSYEKL. V was cut by 3 bases and J by 9 bases, with 21 bases left in between. The DNA of the CDR3 is TGCGCCAGCAGCCATAACCTGGCAGGAGCCTCCGGTTCACCCCTCCACTTT. Translating it yields CASSHNLAGASGSPLHF.

CDR3 in amino acids: CASSSRLGRGSNQPQHF. The CDR3 DNA sequence: TGTGCCAGCAGCTCCCGATTGGGCAGGGGGAGCAATCAGCCCCAGCATTTT. The genes are TRBV7-8 and TRBJ1-5, with 7 bases lining up with TRBD1. The junction had 10 bases not matched to a gene; V was cut back by 4 bases and J by 1 base. Germline CDR1 reads SGHVS; CDR2 reads FQNEAQ. The CDR3 is 17 residues long.

This clone was recorded once. J is TRBJ2-5 and V is TRBV27; 7 bases are a match to TRBD1. After removal of 6 bases from V and 2 bases from J, the junction contained 9 bases not matched to a gene. CDR3 length: 15 residues. Per germline, CDR1 MNHEY and CDR2 SMNVEV (reference sequence). CDR3 residues: CASRPRSTGQETQYF. The CDR3 DNA sequence: TGTGCCAGCAGACCCCGATCGACAGGGCAAGAGACCCAGTACTTC.